This TCR beta chain was captured by sequencing in a study of T cells in narcolepsy. About the research overall: Enrolled donors included narcolepsy type 1 or type 2 patients and healthy controls.

Method: immunoSEQ multiplex PCR; TCRdb's copy keeps in-frame clones and lacks some. This sample has tens of thousands of clones, with around 83% found just once. This clonotype originated in a human donor with narcolepsy. Sequencing used CD45RA- memory CD4+ T cells from PBMCs.

CDR3 DNA: TGTGCCAGCAGCTTAACTGATGCAGGGGGGAGTGAGCAGTTCTTC. Protein sequence: CASSLTDAGGSEQFF. The chain carries TRBV7-9 and TRBJ2-1, with D possibly TRBD1 on 7 matching bases. The CDR3 consists of 15 residues. Trimming left V 2 bases short and J 9 bases short, with 17 bases between. From germline, CDR1 is SEHNR and CDR2 FQNEAQ (reference sequence). The complete variable domain, with remaining parts taken from reference TRBV7-9 and TRBJ2-1, reads DTGVSQNPRHKITKRGQNVTFRCDPISEHNRLYWYRQTLGQGPEFLTYFQNEAQLEKSRLLSDRFSAERPKGSFSTLEIQRTEQGDSAMYLCASSLTDAGGSEQFFGPGTRLTVL.